This TCR beta chain was found in a study of cytomegalovirus exposure and HLA in healthy donors. As to this clone: Its specificity is unknown.

Study outcomes and limitations: Among TCR sequences, most were rare, though some public TCRs appeared in many donors. A later analysis reportedly found fewer N-insertions in an Asian-associated ancestry cluster than the roughly 680-donor mean.

J was trimmed by 1 base and V by 8 bases; bases with no gene match: 13. The CDR3 is 16 amino acids. CDR1 WSHSY and CDR2 SAAADI come from the germline V gene. PCR employed 60 Vbeta and 13 Jbeta primers. TCRdb keeps only in-frame clones here, not all; method: immunoSEQ multiplex PCR. This sample has around 190,000 clones, with approximately 70% found just once. The chain joins TRBV10-2 to TRBJ1-1; TRBD1 aligns across 7 bases. The sequence was collected from a woman in her thirties in good health and CMV-seropositive. The sample taken for sequencing was PBMCs. The CDR3 nucleotides read TGCGCCAGCCAGGCCCGTCAGGGGGGCTCGAACACTGAAGCTTTCTTT. Its protein is CASQARQGGSNTEAFF.